Presented here are 29 T cell receptor beta chains from one specimen sequenced in a study of fetal regulatory T cell absence and autoimmunity. Clones were read by immunoSEQ multiplex PCR, and TCRdb kept only the in-frame ones, dropping some. This sample has 95,000 to 100,000 clones; about two thirds occur once, and the top ten carry roughly 2%. Sequences were obtained from pancreas tissue. These receptors were collected from a male donor with IPEX syndrome.

The gene calls are TRBV2 and TRBJ1-5; D is perhaps TRBD1 (6 bases). The CDR3 contains 16 residues. The ends were cut back, 6 bases at V and 1 base at J, with 16 bases in the middle. The V gene's germline CDR1 is SNHLY and CDR2 FYNNEI. This CDR3 reads CASRRGGPWSNQPQHF. As DNA, the CDR3 is TGTGCCAGCAGAAGGGGGGGCCCTTGGAGCAATCAGCCCCAGCATTTT.

In this sample, this clone turned up once. The chain links TRBV5-1 to TRBJ2-3, with TRBD2 matching over 11 bases. The CDR3 is made up of 17 amino acids. V lost 0 bases and J lost 2; bases outside the gene matches: 5. Germline assignment: CDR1 SGHRS and CDR2 YFSETQ. The CDR3 is CASSLDQTSGATDTQYF. In nucleotides, the CDR3 is TGCGCCAGCAGCTTGGACCAGACTAGCGGGGCCACAGATACGCAGTATTTT.

The rearrangement joins TRBV23-1 to TRBJ1-2; D call uncertain. TRBV23-1 is an open reading frame, and its role is uncertain. V shed 6 bases and J shed 5 bases, with 7 bases lying between them. The CDR3 runs to 11 residues. CDR3 in amino acids: CASSRGYGYTF. In DNA, the CDR3 is TGCGCCAGCAGCCGAGGGTATGGCTACACCTTC.

The gene calls are TRBV7-6 and TRBJ2-1, with 10 bases aligning to TRBD1. V dropped 0 bases and J dropped 0; count of bases not matched to a gene: 5. The CDR3 spans 18 residues. Germline V gene lookup returns CDR1 SGHVS and CDR2 FNYEAQ. CDR3 sequence (DNA): TGTGCCAGCAGCTTAGCCAGGACAGGGGGAAGCTCCTACAATGAGCAGTTCTTC. It codes for CASSLARTGGSSYNEQFF.

This chain joins TRBV19 and TRBJ2-3; D gene ambiguous. This CDR3 has 14 residues. The germline V and J ends were trimmed by 3 bases and 0 bases, with 7 bases remaining between them. Per germline, CDR1 LNHDA and CDR2 SQIVND (reference sequence). The CDR3: CASSMGQSTDTQYF. CDR3 in DNA: TGTGCCAGTAGTATGGGCCAGAGCACAGATACGCAGTATTTT.

Only a few counts were recorded for this clone. The chain uses TRBV9 and TRBJ2-4; D possibly corresponds to TRBD1 (5 bases). Trimming shortened V by 3 bases and J by 6 bases, and 16 bases separated the two germline ends. Per germline, CDR1 SGDLS and CDR2 YYNGEE. The length of the CDR3 is 15 residues. The CDR3 loop is CASSASDDSGNIQYF. DNA of the CDR3: TGTGCCAGCAGCGCATCAGACGACAGTGGAAACATTCAGTACTTC.

The chain recombines TRBV10-2 with TRBJ2-7, with D possibly being TRBD1 or TRBD2 (5 bases each). V was pared by 7 bases and J by 2 bases, with 15 bases between. This CDR3 contains 14 residues. The germline V gene encodes CDR1 WSHSY and CDR2 SAAADI. The CDR3 nucleotides are TGCGCCAGCACCGGGACCCTACTCCCCTACGAGCAGTACTTC. It encodes CASTGTLLPYEQYF.

The chain combines TRBV18 with TRBJ1-1, with TRBD1 as a possible D gene (6 bases). CDR1 and CDR2 (germline): KGHSH, LQKENI. The CDR3 spans 14 residues. V was trimmed by 3 bases and J by 1 base, leaving 9 bases between them. CDR3 sequence reads: CASSPGQSNTEAFF. The CDR3 nucleotides are TGTGCCAGCTCACCTGGACAGTCGAACACTGAAGCTTTCTTT.

V usage is TRBV27 and J usage is TRBJ2-2; maybe TRBD1 (6 bases). The CDR3 has 16 residues. Deletions cut 7 bases from V and 0 bases from J, with 15 bases between. Looked up from germline, CDR1 is MNHEY and CDR2 is SMNVEV (reference sequence). This CDR3 reads CASTAQGPPNTGELFF. As DNA, the CDR3 is TGTGCCAGCACAGCCCAGGGGCCTCCGAACACCGGGGAGCTGTTTTTT.

The rearrangement joins TRBV6-5 to TRBJ1-2, with D uncertain. V lost 9 bases and J lost 3, with 5 bases in between. The germline V gene encodes CDR1 MNHEY and CDR2 SVGAGI. The CDR3 has 10 residues. The chain's CDR3 is CARRHYGYTF. CDR3 bases: TGTGCCAGGAGACACTATGGCTACACCTTC.

This clone was detected a few times. The DNA for the CDR3 is TGTGCCAGCCGAGGGACTTTCACAGATACGCAGTATTTT. It yields the protein CASRGTFTDTQYF. This chain connects TRBV6-1 to TRBJ2-3; D perhaps matches TRBD2 (6 bases). CDR1 is MNHNS, CDR2 SASEGT, per germline. Deletions cut 8 bases from V and 2 bases from J, with 11 bases between. The CDR3 is 13 residues long.

The chain links TRBV18 to TRBJ2-7, with D perhaps given as TRBD1 or TRBD2 (5 bases each). This CDR3 region has 15 residues. Looked up from germline, CDR1 is KGHSH and CDR2 is LQKENI. Trimming pared 3 bases from V and 2 bases from J, leaving 14 bases between. Written as DNA, the CDR3 is TGTGCCAGCTCACCTAAGGTGGTGGGACCCTACGAGCAGTACTTC. Translated, it gives CASSPKVVGPYEQYF.

In its sample, this clone was seen a few times. J is TRBJ2-7 and V is TRBV20-1; possibly TRBD1 for D (5 bases). Trimming cost V 2 bases and J 4 bases, with 6 bases left between them. This CDR3 comprises 11 residues. CDR1 is DFQATT and CDR2 is SNEGSKA in the germline V gene (reference sequence). CDR3 sequence (DNA): TGCAGTGCTAGACAGGGTTACGAGCAGTACTTC. Protein sequence: CSARQGYEQYF.

A few counts support this clone. V and J are TRBV7-8 and TRBJ1-2, with 12 bases that match TRBD1. The CDR3 is 14 residues long. From germline, CDR1 is SGHVS and CDR2 FQNEAQ. V lost 3 bases to trimming and J lost 7 bases; unmatched junction nucleotides: 3. CDR3 sequence (DNA): TGTGCCAGCAGCTTGGGGACAGGGGGCTCTGGCTACACCTTC. Amino acid sequence: CASSLGTGGSGYTF. Drawing the rest from reference TRBV7-8 and TRBJ1-2, the complete variable domain is GAGVSQSPRYKVAKRGQDVALRCDPISGHVSLFWYQQALGQGPEFLTYFQNEAQLDKSGLPSDRFFAERPEGSVSTLKIQRTQQEDSAVYLCASSLGTGGSGYTFGSGTRLTVV.

The chain employs TRBV5-1 and TRBJ1-2; tentatively, D is TRBD1 (6 bases). Germline values: CDR1 SGHRS, CDR2 YFSETQ. V lost 0 bases and J lost 3, with 6 bases in between. This CDR3 is built from 13 residues. In DNA, the CDR3 is TGCGCCAGCAGCTTGGGGACAGACTATGGCTACACCTTC. It codes for CASSLGTDYGYTF.

V gene TRBV5-6 combines with J gene TRBJ2-1; perhaps D is TRBD1 or TRBD2 (6 bases each). Germline loops: CDR1 SGHDT, CDR2 YYEEEE. The CDR3 has 15 amino acids. V was shortened by 1 base and J by 7 bases, with 15 bases between the two germline ends. The CDR3 region is CASSLITGGRNEQFF. The CDR3 bases are TGTGCCAGCAGCTTGATTACCGGGGGCAGAAATGAGCAGTTCTTC.

The chain has TRBV4-1 and TRBJ1-4; weak D call: TRBD1 (6 bases). Germline V lookup: CDR1 MGHRA, CDR2 YSYEKL. The V end lost 1 base, the J end lost 8 bases, and 14 bases lay between the germline ends. CDR3 length: 15 residues. The CDR3 DNA is TGCGCCAGCAGCCAAGGGGGCAGGGGAGGGGAAAAACTGTTTTTT. Translating gives CASSQGGRGGEKLFF.

The gene calls are TRBV6-1 and TRBJ1-5; D not resolved. CDR3 size: 12 residues. Germline lookup yields CDR1 MNHNS and CDR2 SASEGT. The V end was cut by 6 bases, the J end by 3 bases, with 6 bases between. The CDR3, as DNA: TGTGCCAGCAGAAGGTACAATCAGCCCCAGCATTTT. It specifies CASRRYNQPQHF.

This clone appeared once. CDR3 protein: CASGPDPRGPQYF. CDR3 sequence (DNA): TGTGCTAGTGGTCCTGACCCACGGGGGCCCCAGTACTTC. This chain links TRBV12-5 with TRBJ2-5; possibly TRBD1 or TRBD2 for D (6 bases each). This CDR3 region has 13 residues. Germline V lookup: CDR1 LGHNT, CDR2 FRNRAP. Trimming took off 5 bases at V and 9 bases at J, with 16 bases between the two ends.

This sequence joins TRBV23-1 and TRBJ2-7, with a weak D call TRBD2 (6 bases). TRBV23-1 is flagged as an ORF with uncertain function. The CDR3 totals 18 residues. Trimming removed 0 bases from V and 1 base from J, with 19 bases in between. CDR3 sequence (DNA): TGCGCCAGCAGTCAATCAAGCGGGCGAAGGCCCAAATCCTACGAGCAGTACTTC. This codes for CASSQSSGRRPKSYEQYF.

This clone was found once. Other DNA sequences from this sample encode an identical CDR3 as well. This chain's CDR3 is CASSLGTDTQYF. CDR3 DNA: TGTGCCAGCAGCTTAGGTACAGATACGCAGTATTTT. The chain links TRBV7-9 to TRBJ2-3; D is ambiguous. The CDR3 is 12 amino acids. Germline assignment: CDR1 SEHNR and CDR2 FQNEAQ (reference sequence). V lost 1 base to trimming and J lost 3 bases, with 2 bases between them.

CDR3 sequence (DNA): TGTGCCAGCAGCCGCGGGAGCTCCTATAATTCACCCCTCCACTTT. It encodes CASSRGSSYNSPLHF. The rearrangement links TRBV5-6 to TRBJ1-6; D not resolved. The CDR3 extends over 15 amino acids. Deletions cut 4 bases from V and 0 bases from J, with 8 bases between. Per the germline V gene, CDR1 is SGHDT and CDR2 is YYEEEE.

This chain connects TRBV7-8 to TRBJ2-2; TRBD1 or TRBD2 may be the D gene (6 bases each). The CDR3 has 14 amino acids. Germline-derived CDR1 and CDR2 are SGHVS and FQNEAQ. V was clipped by 8 bases and J by 1 base, with 11 bases between them. For the CDR3, the DNA is TGTGCCAGCTGGGGGGCAGTGAACACCGGGGAGCTGTTTTTT. Encoded protein: CASWGAVNTGELFF.

This clone was counted a few times. V and J are TRBV19 and TRBJ2-7; D not resolved. CDR3 size: 14 residues. V was shortened by 3 bases and J by 6 bases, with 15 bases between the two germline ends. Per germline, CDR1 LNHDA and CDR2 SQIVND (reference sequence). The CDR3 DNA reads as TGTGCCAGTAGTATCTTACAGACCCCTCGCGAGCAGTACTTC. Its protein product is CASSILQTPREQYF.

The chain is built from TRBV11-2 and TRBJ2-7; possibly TRBD2 for D (7 bases). Germline CDR1 reads SGHAT; CDR2 reads FQNNGV. The CDR3 runs 15 residues. Trimming shortened V by 1 base and J by 3 bases, and 13 bases separated the two germline ends. CDR3 sequence: CASSLGGGVLYEQYF. In DNA, the CDR3 is TGTGCCAGCAGCTTAGGAGGGGGGGTGCTCTACGAGCAGTACTTC.

The chain has TRBV14 and TRBJ2-6, with a weak D call TRBD1 (5 bases). The CDR3 covers 15 residues. The V gene's germline CDR1 is SGHDN and CDR2 FVKESK. Trimming removed 2 bases at V and 1 base at J, with 6 bases between. The CDR3 sequence: CASSQPGSGANVLTF. CDR3 DNA sequence: TGTGCCAGCAGCCAACCAGGGTCTGGGGCCAACGTCCTGACTTTC.

This chain connects TRBV15 to TRBJ2-1; 8 bases agree with TRBD2. The CDR3 is 14 amino acids. The germline gives CDR1 LNHNV, CDR2 YYDKDF (reference sequence). Trimming at V came to 3 bases and at J to 3 bases, leaving 1 base not matched to a gene. The CDR3, as DNA: TGTGCCACCAGCAGCGGGACTAGCTACAATGAGCAGTTCTTC. Translating gives CATSSGTSYNEQFF.

J is TRBJ2-1 and V is TRBV15, with no clear D. The germline V gene has CDR1 LNHNV and CDR2 YYDKDF (reference sequence). The CDR3 loop spans 13 amino acids. V shed 0 bases and J shed 6 bases, with 6 bases lying between them. As DNA, the CDR3 is TGTGCCACCAGCAGAGATCTCGGCAATGAGCAGTTCTTC. Amino acids: CATSRDLGNEQFF.

The V call is TRBV7-8, the J call TRBJ2-3; 10 bases line up with TRBD2. The CDR3 length is 15 residues. V shed 8 bases and J 5 bases; nucleotides not matched to a gene: 10. CDR1 SGHVS and CDR2 FQNEAQ come from the germline V gene. The CDR3 DNA is TGTGCCAGCCGAAAGGAGCGGGGGGGCAAAGATACGCAGTATTTT. This translates into CASRKERGGKDTQYF.